These T cell receptor beta chains were read from a single sample in a study of blood T cell repertoires in COVID-19. Profiled with immunoSEQ multiplex PCR; TCRdb holds only in-frame clones, not every one. The sample holds some 500,000 clones; around 87% are singletons and the top ten take around 1.9%. Sequences were obtained from PBMCs or T cells enriched from blood (not recorded which). The receptors come from a woman aged 40-49 years who had recovered from COVID-19. CDR3s include the opening cysteine and the closing phenylalanine or tryptophan. D genes are given only for firm matches. Clone size appears in some rows only: once, few, many, or a class for an expanded clone.

CDR3aa: CASSLGGQGPLSGGYTF
CDR3nt: TGTGCCAGTTCCCTGGGGGGACAGGGGCCCTTGAGTGGTGGCTACACCTTC
j_gene: TRBJ1-2
v_gene: TRBV19
abundance: .
d_gene: TRBD1

CDR3aa: CASSQDRLAGANEQFF
CDR3nt: TGCGCCAGCAGCCAAGATCGACTAGCGGGAGCCAATGAGCAGTTCTTC
j_gene: TRBJ2-1
v_gene: TRBV4-3
abundance: .
d_gene: TRBD2

CDR3aa: CASSQGVWRGQDTQYF
CDR3nt: TGTGCCAGCAGCCAAGGAGTTTGGAGGGGGCAAGATACGCAGTATTTT
j_gene: TRBJ2-3
v_gene: TRBV14
abundance: .
d_gene: .

CDR3aa: CSGTSGDTQYF
CDR3nt: TGTTCCGGGACTAGCGGAGATACGCAGTATTTT
j_gene: TRBJ2-3
v_gene: TRBV7-9
abundance: .
d_gene: TRBD2

CDR3aa: CAISDGQGGEAFF
CDR3nt: TGTGCCATCAGTGACGGACAGGGGGGTGAAGCTTTCTTT
j_gene: TRBJ1-1
v_gene: TRBV10-3
abundance: .
d_gene: TRBD1

CDR3aa: CASSRTGGSGTDTQYF
CDR3nt: TGTGCCAGCAGCCGGACTGGGGGCTCGGGCACAGATACGCAGTATTTT
j_gene: TRBJ2-3
v_gene: TRBV7-8
abundance: .
d_gene: .

CDR3aa: CASSSNRGTQYF
CDR3nt: TGTGCCAGCAGCTCCAACCGGGGGACCCAGTACTTC
j_gene: TRBJ2-5
v_gene: TRBV6-5
abundance: .
d_gene: .

CDR3aa: CASSQDSTGTIYGYTF
CDR3nt: TGTGCCAGCAGCCAAGATTCTACAGGGACGATCTATGGCTACACCTTC
j_gene: TRBJ1-2
v_gene: TRBV3-1/TRBV3-2
abundance: .
d_gene: .

CDR3aa: CASSPGGRLVDEQYF
CDR3nt: TGTGCCAGCAGCCCCGGGGGACGGCTAGTCGATGAGCAGTACTTC
j_gene: TRBJ2-7
v_gene: TRBV7-6
abundance: .
d_gene: .

CDR3aa: CASSIDSSYEQYF
CDR3nt: TGTGCCAGCAGCATAGACAGTTCCTACGAGCAGTACTTC
j_gene: TRBJ2-7
v_gene: TRBV6-2/TRBV6-3
abundance: .
d_gene: .

CDR3aa: CASSPTVPQSNQPQHF
CDR3nt: TGTGCCAGCTCACCAACGGTCCCTCAAAGCAATCAGCCCCAGCATTTT
j_gene: TRBJ1-5
v_gene: TRBV18
abundance: .
d_gene: .

CDR3aa: CSGRGSYGYTF
CDR3nt: TGCAGCGGAAGGGGCAGCTATGGCTACACCTTC
j_gene: TRBJ1-2
v_gene: TRBV29-1
abundance: .
d_gene: .

CDR3aa: CASRDRGWNTIYF
CDR3nt: TGTGCCAGTAGGGACAGGGGTTGGAACACCATATATTTT
j_gene: TRBJ1-3
v_gene: TRBV19
abundance: few
d_gene: TRBD1

CDR3aa: CASSDAGTEDEQYF
CDR3nt: TGTGCCAGCAGCGACGCCGGGACAGAGGACGAGCAGTACTTC
j_gene: TRBJ2-7
v_gene: TRBV11-2
abundance: .
d_gene: TRBD1

CDR3aa: CASRDRSNTEAFF
CDR3nt: TGTGCCAGCAGAGACAGGTCTAACACTGAAGCTTTCTTT
j_gene: TRBJ1-1
v_gene: TRBV2
abundance: .
d_gene: .

CDR3aa: CASSQKGLAGGQSSYNEQFF
CDR3nt: TGTGCCAGCAGCCAGAAAGGACTAGCGGGAGGGCAAAGCTCCTACAATGAGCAGTTCTTC
j_gene: TRBJ2-1
v_gene: TRBV14
abundance: .
d_gene: TRBD2